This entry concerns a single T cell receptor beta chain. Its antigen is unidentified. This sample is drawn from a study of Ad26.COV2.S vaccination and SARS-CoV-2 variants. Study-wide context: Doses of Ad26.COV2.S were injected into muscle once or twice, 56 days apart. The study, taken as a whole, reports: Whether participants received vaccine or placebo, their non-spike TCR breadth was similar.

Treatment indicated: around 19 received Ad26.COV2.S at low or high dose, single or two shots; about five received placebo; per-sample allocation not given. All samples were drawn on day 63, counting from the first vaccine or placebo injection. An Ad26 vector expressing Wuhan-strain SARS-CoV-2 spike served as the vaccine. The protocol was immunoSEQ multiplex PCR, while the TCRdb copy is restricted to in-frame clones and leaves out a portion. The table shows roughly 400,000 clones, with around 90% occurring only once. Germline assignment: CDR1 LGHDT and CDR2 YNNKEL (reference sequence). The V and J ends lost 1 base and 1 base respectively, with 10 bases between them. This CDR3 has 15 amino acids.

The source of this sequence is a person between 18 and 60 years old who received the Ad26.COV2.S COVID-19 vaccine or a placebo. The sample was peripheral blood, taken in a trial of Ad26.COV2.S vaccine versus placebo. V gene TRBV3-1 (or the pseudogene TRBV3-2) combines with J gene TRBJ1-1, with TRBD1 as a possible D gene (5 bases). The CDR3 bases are TGTGCCAGCAGCCAAGGGGGCCGACCGAACACTGAAGCTTTCTTT. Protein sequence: CASSQGGRPNTEAFF.